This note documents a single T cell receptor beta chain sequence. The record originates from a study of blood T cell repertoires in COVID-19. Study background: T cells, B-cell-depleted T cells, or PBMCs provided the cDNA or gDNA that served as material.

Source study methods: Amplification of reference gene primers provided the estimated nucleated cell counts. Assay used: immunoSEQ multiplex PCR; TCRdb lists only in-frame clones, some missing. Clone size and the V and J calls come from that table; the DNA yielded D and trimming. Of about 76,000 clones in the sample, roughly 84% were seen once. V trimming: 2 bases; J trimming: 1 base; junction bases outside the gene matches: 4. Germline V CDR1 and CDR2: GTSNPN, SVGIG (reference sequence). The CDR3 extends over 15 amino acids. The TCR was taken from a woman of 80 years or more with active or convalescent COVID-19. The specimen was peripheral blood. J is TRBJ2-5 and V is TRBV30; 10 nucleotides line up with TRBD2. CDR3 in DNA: TGTGCCTGGAGTAGACTAGCGGGCCCCCAAGAGACCCAGTACTTC. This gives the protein CAWSRLAGPQETQYF.